The rows below give T cell receptor beta chains drawn from one sample of a study of T cells after yellow fever vaccination. TCRdb re-analysed the 5' RACE reads in MiXCR, keeping a single row per CDR3 protein. The sample contains hundreds of thousands of distinct CDR3 sequences, around an eighth of which appear only once. Sequencing was performed on PBMCs, taken on the day of the yellow fever booster vaccination. Receptors originate from a man aged 25-45 years who received the YFV17D yellow fever vaccine. The CDR3 runs from the conserved cysteine through the conserved F or W. The D gene is left open where the match is weak. A clone size is listed for some rows: how often the clone was seen (once, few, many), or a class if it is expanded.

abundance,j_gene,d_gene,v_gene,CDR3aa,CDR3nt
NA,TRBJ2-5,NA,TRBV12-3/TRBV12-4,CASSAGLGTQYF,TGTGCCAGCAGCGCGGGGTTGGGGACCCAGTACTTC
many,TRBJ1-2,TRBD1,TRBV27,CASSPDRGYGYTF,TGTGCCAGCTCCCCGGACAGGGGCTATGGCTACACCTTC
NA,TRBJ2-1,TRBD2,TRBV12-3/TRBV12-4,CASSLGLAGVANEQFF,TGTGCCAGCAGTTTAGGACTAGCGGGAGTGGCGAATGAGCAGTTCTTC
few,TRBJ2-7,TRBD1,TRBV10-1,CASPKLDRGNEQYF,TGCGCCAGCCCAAAATTGGACAGGGGTAACGAGCAGTACTTC
NA,TRBJ1-4,NA,TRBV6-5,CASSYSPQSTNEKLFF,TGTGCCAGCAGTTACTCTCCACAGTCAACTAATGAAAAACTGTTTTTT
many,TRBJ2-2,NA,TRBV7-7,CASSPGAGELFF,TGTGCCAGCTCACCAGGGGCCGGGGAGCTGTTTTTT
NA,TRBJ1-1,TRBD1,TRBV7-2,CASGTGVTEAFF,TGTGCCAGCGGCACAGGGGTGACTGAAGCTTTCTTT
NA,TRBJ2-1,NA,TRBV30,CAWQEGYNEQFF,TGTGCCTGGCAGGAGGGATACAATGAGCAGTTCTTC
NA,TRBJ2-7,NA,TRBV28,CASSSALVTPRLTYEQYF,TGTGCCAGCAGTTCGGCCCTTGTAACCCCGCGGCTCACCTACGAGCAGTACTTC
many,TRBJ2-7,NA,TRBV20-1,CSASGHGNYEQYF,TGCAGTGCTAGTGGTCACGGAAACTACGAGCAGTACTTC